The entry below describes one T cell receptor beta chain. Its antigen remains unidentified. The record has no base qualities; no much larger clone is one base away. The source of the sample is a study of cytomegalovirus exposure and HLA in healthy donors listed by TCRdb under 2017. Regarding the complete study: An earlier analysis of approximately 640 of the donors reported approximately 300 Gb of sequence data and approximately 110 million unique TCR beta sequences from about 200 million T cells. Approximately 300 gigabases of sequencing data and around 85 million unique TCR sequences made up an early release that covered nearly 650 HLA-typed donors. Of the roughly 400 genotyped donors, roughly 80% fell in the genetic ancestry cluster associated with self-reported Caucasian donors. The study was designed to test whether signatures of past pathogen exposure could be identified by cataloging public T cell receptors. The study used immunosequencing to profile the T cell repertoires of under 700 subjects and linked those repertoires to cytomegalovirus serostatus. A separate validation cohort of roughly 130 different subjects was used in addition to the approximately 640-subject first cohort. High-throughput TCR immunosequencing, statistical association of individual TCRs with disease status, and machine learning were combined to predict cytomegalovirus infection status. A later analysis re-examined previously published TCR beta repertoires from 600 to 700 donors and added high-resolution HLA genotyping to investigate patterns of TCR occurrence. In the later analysis, no new phenotypic data were used to find candidate immune exposures; instead, reliance was placed on TCR beta sequences and their occurrence across donors. An earlier analysis of fewer than 750 of the donors used high-throughput TCR beta sequencing to judge whether each TCR beta V gene segment behaved as functional or pseudogenic. Donor age, sex, ethnicity and CMV serostatus were compiled together with the repertoire data. In a later genetic analysis, genome-wide SNP genotypes for about 55% of the 666 donors were used, and that subset was treated as a discovery cohort. All discovery cohort repertoires had been generated on a single sequencing platform. Both class I and class II loci were covered by HLA typing, at four-digit resolution. Typing coverage varied by locus: about 620-640 donors for A, B, C, DRB1 and DQB1; 522 for DQA1; some 610 for DPA1; approximately 490 for DPB1. Because of strong linkage in the cohort, roughly five DR-DQ haplotypes were treated as single units for association and clustering. Across approximately 420 genotyped donors of the cohort, an average of 235,054 unique TCR beta nucleotide sequences per donor were sequenced, and 15% to 20% of those sequences were non-productive.

From a lookup of the germline V gene (reference sequence), CDR1 and CDR2 are SEHNR and FQNEAQ. V gives up 4 bases and J gives up 5 bases, and the segment between their germline ends measures 14 bases. Inclusive of the bounding cysteine and phenylalanine, the CDR3 is 14 residues long. CDR3 DNA only is kept here, 42 bases in frame from base 1. Results and caveats for the whole study, not just this receptor: Assigning TCR associations to individual alleles was difficult when HLA alleles, especially DR and DQ, strongly co-occurred. The cohort was sequenced for TCR beta chains only, and without alpha or paired-chain data the features that could be detected were limited. In a later analysis, 15,000 to 20,000 TCR beta sequences were associated with specific HLA alleles at a false discovery rate of 0.05. The authors suggested that the approach could potentially be extended to other disease states and immunological phenotypes. In a later analysis, most CMV-associated TCR beta chains were found to appear HLA-restricted, with HLA associations seemingly driven largely by CMV exposure. The 87-base-pair reads could not distinguish some IMGT-functional V segments, including TRBV6-2 and TRBV6-3, so those segments were excluded. Broadly in line with IMGT annotations, most TCR beta V segments showed up in productive rearrangements about 90% or about 30% of the time in an earlier analysis of approximately 600 of the donors. Linkage disequilibrium might explain the correlated functional status among segregating V segments, but an unknown experimental factor could not be excluded. A further reported finding was that TCR beta sequences accurately predicted the HLA-A and HLA-B alleles for most subjects in the first cohort. In a later analysis, several top co-occurrence clusters were reported to appear linked to parvovirus B19, influenza, CMV and Epstein-Barr virus. A group of highly shared sequence variants was considered likely to be a technical artifact of the sequencing pipeline. Compared with equally common non-associated chains, HLA-associated TCR beta chains in a later analysis were more clonally expanded and had lower generation probabilities. Over 15 rarely observed V segments, including chromosome 9 orphons, were excluded from the earlier analysis of a few hundred of the donors because counts were too low. The study gave a list of about 170 TCR beta chains associated with cytomegalovirus. Roughly uniform sequencing depth across donors was assumed in presence/absence analyses, although this assumption may not hold. In a later genetic analysis, fewer N-insertions in productive TCRs were reported among donors in an Asian-associated ancestry cluster than the approximately 710-donor mean. Most TCR sequences were seen in very few donors, while some public TCRs were found in many individuals. Immune exposure information for the cohort was limited to CMV serostatus. According to a later analysis, TCR association rates differed among HLA loci, with DRB1 alleles showing the most associated TCRs and HLA-C alleles showing the fewest. An association between a missense DCLRE1C variant and V-gene and J-gene trimming of TCR beta chains was found in a later genetic analysis and replicated in an independent cohort. Because some donors lacked HLA typing at each locus, the association tests relied only on the typed subset. In vitro tests confirmed that three of the cytomegalovirus-associated TCR beta chains recognize cytomegalovirus antigens. The classifier was reported to diagnose cytomegalovirus status with high specificity and sensitivity in both the original cohort and the validation cohort.

The library came from the immunoSEQ multiplex PCR assay. For the multiplex PCR, a mixture combining 60 forward primers for TCR Vbeta segments and 13 reverse primers for TCR Jbeta segments was used. The CDR3 region of rearranged TCR beta genes was amplified from genomic DNA with a multiplex PCR assay. The Illumina HiSeq System was used to sequence the amplified TCR beta libraries as 87-base-pair reads. The study's processing was this. In a later analysis, tens of millions of unique TCR beta chains were counted across the approximately 640 repertoires, and roughly 11 million of these chains were shared by at least two donors. A nearest-neighbor algorithm error-corrected the raw reads and collapsed the reads into unique sequences, merging closely related sequences to remove PCR and sequencing errors. Alignment of CDR3 sequences to IMGT reference sequences was used to assign V, D and J gene segments. For a sequence to be retained, at least a six-nucleotide match to both a V gene segment and a J gene segment was required. A rearrangement counted as productive if the CDR3 had no stop codons and remained in frame with V and J, and every other rearrangement counted as non-productive. Following IMGT convention, CDR3 was defined as the stretch from the second conserved V-encoded cysteine to the conserved J-encoded phenylalanine. Sequences without an unambiguous match to a single V gene segment were excluded from the earlier analysis of over 500 of the donors. In an earlier analysis of roughly 600 of the donors, a V segment was called functional when productive rearrangements were above 56.7%, and segregating when the standard deviation between donors exceeded 5%. To diagnose cytomegalovirus status from the catalog of TCR beta chain sequences, a statistical classification framework was built. In a later analysis, V and J genes were assigned by comparing TCR nucleotide sequences against IMGT/GENE-DB human TR gene sequences. A later analysis assigned CDR3 sequences and most-parsimonious VDJ recombination scenarios with the TCRdist pipeline. A later analysis defined each TCR beta chain by its CDR3 amino acid sequence plus V-gene family, and excluded reads lacking a unique V-gene family. To address suspected cross-contamination and a sequencing artifact, a later analysis removed 592 highly shared, low-generation-probability nucleotide sequences. In a later analysis, a clonal expansion index for each public chain was calculated from normalized within-repertoire ranks of inferred template counts. Generation probabilities in a later analysis came from a VDJ recombination model fitted to out-of-frame rearrangements, and those results were checked against IGoR. In a later analysis, hypergeometric tests were used to score TCR-TCR, TCR-HLA and TCR-CMV co-occurrence, with a repertoire-size bias correction applied to TCR pairs. To estimate false discovery rates, a later analysis permuted the HLA or CMV assignments 20 times. A later analysis grouped co-occurring TCRs with DBSCAN, adding TCRdist sequence similarity when clustering within HLA-allele-positive subsets. Repertoires with fewer than 30,000 or more than 120,000 public chains were left out of co-occurrence clustering, as were a handful of repertoires with anomalous nucleotide sharing. TCRdb stores this immuneACCESS table with in-frame sequences only. Part of the clones is absent; in the studies checked, under half of the shortfall reflects unresolved V genes, and no reason is known for the rest. That table furnishes V, J and clone size, whereas the DNA furnished D and trimming. For this sample the table gives roughly 150,000 clones, of which 80% to 90% were detected only once. The ten most abundant clones make up less than 3% of the sample.

In total, about 650 healthy bone marrow donors made up the cohort. At the time of sampling, every cohort member was nominally healthy, though immune exposures that went unrecorded were likely present. The donor was CMV seronegative and belonged to the group of 380 or so seronegative cohort members. A peripheral blood sample was collected from each donor, and TCR beta sequencing was performed on peripheral blood mononuclear cells. The Qiagen DNeasy Blood Extraction Kit was used to extract genomic DNA from the blood cell samples. The sequenced material came from PBMCs. The source of this sequence is a male donor in good health and CMV-seronegative. The rearranged chain carries TRBV7-9 and TRBJ2-5, with TRBD2 as a weak D call on 6 bases. The CDR3 in this case is CASSSMGGLETQYF. The nucleotides are TGTGCCAGCAGCTCCATGGGGGGTCTGGAGACCCAGTACTTC. Reference TRBV7-9 and TRBJ2-5 proteins supply the regions before and after the CDR3; the full variable domain is: DTGVSQNPRHKITKRGQNVTFRCDPISEHNRLYWYRQTLGQGPEFLTYFQNEAQLEKSRLLSDRFSAERPKGSFSTLEIQRTEQGDSAMYLCASSSMGGLETQYFGPGTRLLVL.